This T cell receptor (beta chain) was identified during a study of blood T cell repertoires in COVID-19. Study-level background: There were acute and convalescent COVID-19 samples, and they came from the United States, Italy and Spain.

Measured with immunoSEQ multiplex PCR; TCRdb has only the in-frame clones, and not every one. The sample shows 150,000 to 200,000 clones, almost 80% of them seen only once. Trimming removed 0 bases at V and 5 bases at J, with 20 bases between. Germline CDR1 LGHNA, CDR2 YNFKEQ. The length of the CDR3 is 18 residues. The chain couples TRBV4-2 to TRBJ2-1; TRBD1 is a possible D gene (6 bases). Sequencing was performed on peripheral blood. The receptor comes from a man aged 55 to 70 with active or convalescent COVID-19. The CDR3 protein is CASSQEKVRDTPHNEQFF. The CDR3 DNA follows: TGTGCCAGCAGCCAAGAGAAGGTGAGGGACACCCCCCACAATGAGCAGTTCTTC.